This entry concerns a single T cell receptor (beta chain). What it binds is not known. After isolation, RNA underwent reverse transcription to generate cDNA as the sequencing template. Assay used: immunoSEQ multiplex PCR; TCRdb lists only in-frame clones, some missing. The profile shows under 250,000 clones, more than 45% of them singletons. Sorting of CD4+ and CD8+ T cells was performed on PBMCs. The data were obtained in a study of CD8+ T cells in alopecia areata. Study-wide results and limits: Clonality exceeded that of normal scalp in lesional scalp, most notably in alopecia totalis/universalis. TCR sharing was clearer in mice than between patients, perhaps partly owing to patient HLA diversity.

The clonotype comes from a human donor with alopecia areata. The starting material was CD4+ T cells sorted from blood, obtained at week 0.

CDR3 residues: CASRERGAVFTDTQYF. DNA of the CDR3: TGTGCCAGTAGAGAGCGGGGGGCGGTATTCACAGATACGCAGTATTTT. J is TRBJ2-3 and V is TRBV19, with 9 bases matching TRBD2. The ends lost 6 bases at V and 2 bases at J; junction bases unmatched: 9. Germline V lookup: CDR1 LNHDA, CDR2 SQIVND (reference sequence). The CDR3 totals 16 residues.